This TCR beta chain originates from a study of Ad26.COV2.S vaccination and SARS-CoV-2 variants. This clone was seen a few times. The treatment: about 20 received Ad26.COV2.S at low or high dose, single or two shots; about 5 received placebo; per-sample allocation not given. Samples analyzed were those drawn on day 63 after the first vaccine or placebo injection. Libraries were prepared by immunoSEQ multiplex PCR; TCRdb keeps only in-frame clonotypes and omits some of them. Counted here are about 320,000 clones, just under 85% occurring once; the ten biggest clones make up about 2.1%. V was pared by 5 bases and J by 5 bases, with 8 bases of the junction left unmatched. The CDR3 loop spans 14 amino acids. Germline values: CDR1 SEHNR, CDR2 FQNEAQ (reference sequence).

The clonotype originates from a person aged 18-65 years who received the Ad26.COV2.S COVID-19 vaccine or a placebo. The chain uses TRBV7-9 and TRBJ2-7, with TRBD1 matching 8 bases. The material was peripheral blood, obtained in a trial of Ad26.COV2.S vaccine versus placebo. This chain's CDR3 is CASSPGQVFDEQYF. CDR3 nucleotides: TGTGCCAGCAGCCCGGGACAGGTTTTTGACGAGCAGTACTTC.